These 4 T cell receptor beta chains were all obtained from the same sample, sequenced in a study of T cell responses to AZD1222 COVID-19 vaccine. Sequencing used immunoSEQ multiplex PCR; TCRdb keeps in-frame clones, though not all of them. Counted here are 90,000 to 140,000 clones, 75% to 90% occurring once; the ten biggest clones make up approximately 45%. Here the sequenced sample was peripheral blood, taken 28 days after the second AZD1222 dose. These receptor sequences come from an adult who received the AZD1222 COVID-19 vaccine.

The rearrangement uses TRBV6-9 and TRBJ1-4; D is uncertain. The CDR3 contains 19 residues. V gave up 5 bases and J gave up 0 bases, with 22 bases separating them. Germline assignment: CDR1 MNHGY and CDR2 SVAAGI. CDR3 DNA sequence: TGTGCCAGCAGTCCACCGGGCGGGTCCCTCGGATCAACTAATGAAAAACTGTTTTTT. As protein: CASSPPGGSLGSTNEKLFF.

V usage is TRBV7-9 and J usage is TRBJ1-4, with D uncertain. CDR1 is SEHNR, CDR2 FQNEAQ, per germline (reference sequence). Trimming shortened V by 5 bases and J by 0 bases, and 7 bases separated the two germline ends. The CDR3 runs to 14 residues. This CDR3 is CASSVAATNEKLFF. CDR3 nucleotides: TGTGCCAGCAGCGTGGCAGCAACTAATGAAAAACTGTTTTTT.

The chain is built from TRBV27 and TRBJ1-1, with D possibly being TRBD1 (5 bases). CDR3 length: 14 residues. V was shortened by 5 bases and J by 6 bases, with 16 bases between the two germline ends. Looked up from germline, CDR1 is MNHEY and CDR2 is SMNVEV (reference sequence). Written as DNA, the CDR3 is TGTGCCAGCAGTCGAACTGGGACGGCTTCTGAAGCTTTCTTT. Translating gives CASSRTGTASEAFF.

The rearrangement uses TRBV30 and TRBJ2-7, with D maybe TRBD1 (6 bases). V was clipped by 2 bases and J by 0 bases, with 14 bases between them. Germline CDR1 is GTSNPN and CDR2 is SVGIG (reference sequence). There are 15 residues in the CDR3. The CDR3 bases are TGTGCCTGGAGTCGTTCCGGGACACACTCCTACGAGCAGTACTTC. Protein product: CAWSRSGTHSYEQYF.